The source of this TCR beta chain is a study of blood T cell repertoires in COVID-19. About the research overall: Donors in the United States, Italy and Spain gave samples during acute or convalescent COVID-19.

This clone has only a few counts. Profiling relied on immunoSEQ multiplex PCR, and the TCRdb table lists in-frame clones only, not all of them. The data contain roughly 250,000 clones, roughly 80% of them seen just once; the ten biggest clones take up 4% to 4.5%. Germline-derived CDR1 and CDR2 are DFQATT and SNEGSKA (reference sequence). Trimming removed 3 bases at V and 6 bases at J, with 15 bases between. This CDR3 spans 14 amino acids. This clonotype originated in a woman in her thirties or forties with active or convalescent COVID-19. The chain links TRBV20-1 to TRBJ2-1, with D possibly matching TRBD2 (6 bases). Sample: peripheral blood. The CDR3 bases are TGCAGTGCTAGTCTGTGGGGGGTTGGCAATGAGCAGTTCTTC. Translated, it gives CSASLWGVGNEQFF.